These T cell receptor beta chains were read from a single sample in a study of CD8 T cells in ankylosing spondylitis. TCRdb independently ran MiXCR on the 5' RACE reads; one entry per CDR3 protein. In the table there are 750,000 to 850,000 distinct CDR3 sequences, approximately 12% of which are singletons. Sequenced material: blood, either unsorted or a sorted T cell fraction (not recorded which). These receptor sequences come from a male donor with ankylosing spondylitis. Each CDR3 is given with its conserved first and last residue. D genes are given only for firm matches. For some rows the clone size is stated as once, few or many, or as a class when expanded; others skip it.

d_call	clone_size	v_call	j_call	cdr3_aa	cdr3_nt
NA	few	TRBV20-1	TRBJ2-4	CSAPPPGVGNIQYF	TGCAGTGCCCCCCCCCCCGGGGTTGGAAACATTCAGTACTTC
NA	NA	TRBV6-2/TRBV6-3	TRBJ2-7	CASSYSPGRISYEQYF	TGTGCCAGCAGTTACTCTCCGGGACGGATCTCCTACGAGCAGTACTTC
NA	NA	TRBV21-1	TRBJ2-7	CASSADFVVDEQYF	TGTGCCAGCAGCGCGGACTTCGTTGTGGACGAGCAGTACTTC
TRBD2	NA	TRBV20-1	TRBJ2-7	CSASTSASYEQYF	TGCAGTGCCTCGACTAGCGCCTCCTACGAGCAGTACTTC
NA	NA	TRBV6-2/TRBV6-3	TRBJ2-2	CASSRGANTGELFF	TGTGCCAGCAGCCGGGGTGCGAACACCGGGGAGCTGTTTTTT
NA	few	TRBV20-1	TRBJ1-6	CSALRRETYNSPLHF	TGCAGTGCTCTGAGACGGGAGACCTATAATTCACCCCTCCACTTT
TRBD1	few	TRBV28	TRBJ1-1	CASRPPGQMNTEAFF	TGTGCCAGCAGGCCGCCGGGACAGATGAACACTGAAGCTTTCTTT
NA	many	TRBV29-1	TRBJ1-1	CSVPGTLNTEAFF	TGCAGCGTCCCCGGGACACTGAACACTGAAGCTTTCTTT
TRBD2	NA	TRBV20-1	TRBJ2-3	CSAQTTSGTTDTQYF	TGCAGTGCCCAGACCACTAGCGGGACGACAGATACGCAGTATTTT
NA	NA	TRBV7-2	TRBJ1-5	CASSLEARFKPQHF	TGTGCCAGCAGCTTAGAGGCCCGTTTCAAGCCCCAGCATTTT
NA	many	TRBV7-2	TRBJ1-2	CASSLAGHENYGYTF	TGTGCCAGCAGCTTAGCGGGGCACGAAAACTATGGCTACACCTTC
NA	few	TRBV7-2	TRBJ2-7	CASSRGRGTPYEQYF	TGTGCCAGCAGCCGCGGCCGGGGAACTCCCTACGAGCAGTACTTC
TRBD2	few	TRBV4-3	TRBJ2-7	CASSPLAEYPYEQYF	TGCGCCAGCAGCCCACTAGCGGAGTACCCCTACGAGCAGTACTTC
TRBD1	NA	TRBV20-1	TRBJ2-5	CSARGEGGGETQYF	TGCAGTGCTAGAGGTGAAGGGGGCGGAGAGACCCAGTACTTC
NA	few	TRBV4-1	TRBJ1-1	CASSLGWGRRNTEAFF	TGCGCCAGCAGCCTTGGATGGGGCCGTCGGAACACTGAAGCTTTCTTT
NA	NA	TRBV7-9	TRBJ2-1	CASSLSGFGYNEQFF	TGTGCCAGCAGCTTATCGGGGTTTGGCTACAATGAGCAGTTCTTC
TRBD1	many	TRBV12-3/TRBV12-4	TRBJ2-2	CASSRQGGTGELFF	TGTGCCAGCAGCCGACAGGGGGGGACCGGGGAGCTGTTTTTT
NA	many	TRBV27	TRBJ1-2	CASRESGRSYGYTF	TGTGCCAGCAGAGAGTCTGGACGAAGCTATGGCTACACCTTC
TRBD2	few	TRBV20-1	TRBJ2-1	CSASRTSRDDEQFF	TGCAGTGCTAGTAGGACTAGCCGAGACGATGAGCAGTTCTTC
TRBD1	many	TRBV5-1	TRBJ2-7	CATRRDSSTYEQYF	TGCGCCACCCGACGGGACAGCTCCACCTACGAGCAGTACTTC
NA	NA	TRBV6-1	TRBJ2-2	CASRTPGGNTGELFF	TGTGCCAGCAGAACGCCTGGGGGGAACACCGGGGAGCTGTTTTTT
TRBD2	NA	TRBV20-1	TRBJ2-7	CSALQGTSGRVEQYF	TGCAGTGCCCTCCAAGGGACTAGCGGGCGCGTCGAGCAGTACTTC
TRBD2	few	TRBV11-2	TRBJ2-7	CASSLVSASGSYYEQYF	TGTGCCAGCAGCTTAGTAAGCGCTAGCGGGAGTTACTACGAGCAGTACTTC
TRBD1	NA	TRBV27	TRBJ1-5	CASSSSHFGQGAKPQHF	TGTGCCAGCAGTTCCAGTCACTTCGGACAGGGGGCCAAACCCCAGCATTTT
TRBD1	NA	TRBV3-1	TRBJ2-7	CASSNRDREQYF	TGTGCCAGCAGCAACCGGGACAGGGAGCAGTACTTC
NA	few	TRBV6-4	TRBJ2-1	CASSALGGGAYNEQFF	TGTGCCAGCAGTGCCCTGGGAGGGGGGGCCTACAATGAGCAGTTCTTC
NA	few	TRBV9	TRBJ2-7	CASSVGPYVDYEQYF	TGTGCCAGCAGCGTAGGGCCCTATGTAGACTACGAGCAGTACTTC
TRBD1	NA	TRBV5-1	TRBJ2-2	CASRGDRRLGELFF	TGCGCCAGCAGAGGGGACAGGCGGCTAGGGGAGCTGTTTTTT
NA	NA	TRBV12-3/TRBV12-4	TRBJ2-1	CASSDYASYNEQFF	TGTGCCAGCAGCGACTACGCCTCCTACAATGAGCAGTTCTTC
NA	many	TRBV27	TRBJ2-3	CASSLYSSTDTQYF	TGTGCCAGCAGTTTGTACTCTAGCACAGATACGCAGTATTTT
NA	NA	TRBV6-6	TRBJ1-5	CASSYGAQHF	TGTGCCAGCAGTTACGGAGCCCAGCATTTT
TRBD2	few	TRBV20-1	TRBJ2-2	CSASTSGKNTGELFF	TGCAGTGCTTCGACTAGCGGGAAGAACACCGGGGAGCTGTTTTTT
TRBD1	few	TRBV27	TRBJ1-5	CASNPGQGANQPQHF	TGTGCCAGCAACCCGGGACAGGGGGCGAATCAGCCCCAGCATTTT
NA	few	TRBV27	TRBJ1-4	CASSQRFGRSNEKLFF	TGTGCCAGCAGCCAGAGATTTGGACGATCTAATGAAAAACTGTTTTTT
NA	NA	TRBV11-1	TRBJ2-7	CASSNASGEQYF	TGTGCCAGCAGCAATGCATCGGGCGAGCAGTACTTC
NA	few	TRBV7-2	TRBJ1-2	CASSGGRSYGYTF	TGTGCCAGCAGCGGGGGACGGAGCTATGGCTACACCTTC
NA	few	TRBV5-1	TRBJ2-1	CASSGTNNEQFF	TGCGCCAGCAGCGGGACGAACAATGAGCAGTTCTTC
NA	NA	TRBV28	TRBJ2-3	CASSFSGGKGPGTDTQYF	TGTGCCAGCAGTTTTAGCGGCGGGAAGGGGCCGGGCACAGATACGCAGTATTTT
NA	few	TRBV7-9	TRBJ1-1	CSSSHSTTEAFF	TGTTCCAGCAGCCACTCCACGACTGAAGCTTTCTTT
TRBD2	NA	TRBV5-4	TRBJ2-3	CASSFPMGTSGGEGTDTQYF	TGTGCCAGCAGCTTCCCCATGGGTACTAGCGGGGGGGAGGGGACAGATACGCAGTATTTT
TRBD1	NA	TRBV5-1	TRBJ1-2	CASSLGDSTFSF	TGCGCCAGCAGCTTGGGGGACAGTACCTTCTCCTTC
TRBD1	few	TRBV20-1	TRBJ1-2	CSARSSGTGGSGYTF	TGCAGTGCTCGGTCCAGCGGGACAGGGGGCTCTGGCTACACCTTC
NA	many	TRBV4-1	TRBJ2-3	CASSQEVVTGSAAISGTDTQYF	TGCGCCAGCAGCCAAGAAGTCGTCACAGGTTCCGCGGCGATTAGTGGCACAGATACGCAGTATTTT
NA	NA	TRBV7-2	TRBJ2-7	CASSLTLLYEQYF	TGTGCCAGCAGCTTAACCCTCTTATACGAGCAGTACTTC
NA	NA	TRBV6-5	TRBJ2-2	CASSYPLVYTGELFF	TGTGCCAGCAGTTACCCTTTAGTGTACACCGGGGAGCTGTTTTTT
NA	NA	TRBV11-2	TRBJ2-3	CASRNTGDPDTQYF	TGTGCCAGCAGGAATACGGGAGACCCAGATACGCAGTATTTT
TRBD1	NA	TRBV20-1	TRBJ1-2	CSAFPRTGGSYGYTF	TGCAGTGCTTTCCCTCGGACAGGGGGCAGCTATGGCTACACCTTC
NA	NA	TRBV12-3/TRBV12-4	TRBJ2-7	CASSPRVLLRDEQYF	TGTGCCAGCAGTCCCAGGGTCCTATTAAGGGACGAGCAGTACTTC
NA	few	TRBV10-3	TRBJ1-1	CAISESGRGNTEAFF	TGTGCCATCAGTGAGTCGGGCAGGGGGAACACTGAAGCTTTCTTT
NA	NA	TRBV20-1	TRBJ1-5	CSAPSGNSQPQHF	TGCAGTGCTCCCTCAGGGAATAGTCAGCCCCAGCATTTT
TRBD2	NA	TRBV7-2	TRBJ2-3	CASSSRLAGGDTQYF	TGTGCCAGCAGCTCCCGACTAGCGGGTGGGGATACGCAGTATTTT
TRBD2	few	TRBV20-1	TRBJ2-7	CGILANEQYF	TGCGGGATACTAGCGAACGAGCAGTACTTC
NA	once	TRBV29-1	TRBJ2-4	CSVTPGSENIQYF	TGCAGCGTTACCCCCGGATCCGAAAATATTCAGTACTTC
NA	NA	TRBV4-3	TRBJ2-3	CASSQDNFGSTTDTQYF	TGCGCCAGCAGCCAAGATAACTTCGGCTCAACGACAGATACGCAGTATTTT
TRBD1	many	TRBV12-3/TRBV12-4	TRBJ2-7	CASSRGTGDLYEQYF	TGTGCCAGCAGCCGAGGGACAGGGGACCTCTACGAGCAGTACTTC
NA	NA	TRBV20-1	TRBJ2-7	CSARSSRATYEQYF	TGCAGTGCTAGGAGTAGTCGGGCGACCTACGAGCAGTACTTC
TRBD1	NA	TRBV6-4	TRBJ1-1	CASRGPGQGTAFF	TGTGCCAGCAGAGGTCCGGGACAGGGAACCGCTTTCTTT
TRBD1	few	TRBV5-1	TRBJ2-7	CASSLGDRGLGEQYF	TGCGCCAGCAGCTTGGGGGACAGGGGGCTTGGCGAGCAGTACTTC
TRBD2	few	TRBV5-1	TRBJ2-5	CASSDGTSAQETQYF	TGCGCCAGCAGCGATGGGACTAGCGCACAAGAGACCCAGTACTTC